The 29 T cell receptor beta chains below were found in one sample sequenced in a study of blood T cells in healthy people across ages. The authors ran a second PCR of roughly 6 to 11 cycles using a sample-barcoded 5' primer and a J-beta primer mix. TCRdb independently ran MiXCR on the 5' RACE reads; one entry per CDR3 protein. Counted here are about 1.8 million distinct CDR3 sequences, less than 50% occurring once; the ten biggest clones make up over 2%. The sequencing input was blood. Source of these receptors: a woman in her thirties or forties in good health.

The table lists this clonotype with a few counts. This chain links TRBV14 with TRBJ2-6; D not certain. The ends were cut back, 3 bases at V and 0 bases at J, with 12 bases in the middle. Per the germline V gene, CDR1 is SGHDN and CDR2 is FVKESK. This CDR3 has 17 amino acids. For the CDR3, the DNA is TGTGCCAGCAGCCAGGTGGTTCCTCTCTCTGGGGCCAACGTCCTGACTTTC. This sequence encodes CASSQVVPLSGANVLTF.

The CDR3 DNA sequence: TGCAGTGCTAGAGTCTCGACCTCCTACAATGAGCAGTTCTTC. Its protein is CSARVSTSYNEQFF. J is TRBJ2-1 and V is TRBV20-1; D is undetermined. In germline, CDR1 is DFQATT, CDR2 SNEGSKA (reference sequence). Trimming cost V 1 base and J 0 bases, with 7 bases left between them. This CDR3 comprises 14 residues.

The chain carries TRBV28 and TRBJ2-1, with 10 bases identical to TRBD1. The better agreement between TRBJ2-7 and the DNA end casts doubt on the J call. Germline assignment: CDR1 MDHEN and CDR2 SYDVKM. The length of the CDR3 is 14 residues. CDR3 sequence: CASTNRQGAGEQYF. The CDR3 nucleotides are TGTGCCAGCACAAATAGACAGGGGGCTGGGGAGCAGTACTTC.

The CDR3 protein is CASSSGQILAAKNIQYF. The DNA of the CDR3 is TGCGCCAGCAGCTCGGGACAGATATTAGCAGCCAAAAACATTCAGTACTTC. This chain joins TRBV5-1 and TRBJ2-4; 7 nucleotides match TRBD1. Germline CDR1 and CDR2: SGHRS and YFSETQ. The CDR3 runs 17 residues. V lost 3 bases and J lost 0; bases outside the gene matches: 9.

This clonotype is a singleton in its sample. The J gene is TRBJ1-2, the V gene TRBV3-1; weak D call: TRBD1 (6 bases). V gave up 4 bases and J gave up 2 bases, with 20 bases separating them. In germline, CDR1 is LGHDT, CDR2 YNNKEL (reference sequence). The CDR3 covers 17 residues. The CDR3 sequence is CASSPPVRGTSNYGYTF. The CDR3 region has the DNA TGTGCCAGCAGCCCCCCCGTAAGGGGGACCTCCAACTATGGCTACACCTTC.

This clonotype was counted between two and nine times. The chain carries TRBV7-2 and TRBJ1-2, with D maybe TRBD1 (6 bases). The V and J ends lost 5 bases and 1 base respectively, with 17 bases between them. The CDR3 length is 16 residues. CDR1 is SGHTA and CDR2 is FQGNSA in the germline V gene. Here the CDR3 DNA reads TGTGCCAGCAGCCATCCGGGGGCGGAGGGTAACTATGGCTACACCTTC. It translates to CASSHPGAEGNYGYTF. Filled out from reference TRBV7-2 and TRBJ1-2, the complete variable domain reads GAGVSQSPSNKVTEKGKDVELRCDPISGHTALYWYRQSLGQGLEFLIYFQGNSAPDKSGLPSDRFSAERTGGSVSTLTIQRTQQEDSAVYLCASSHPGAEGNYGYTFGSGTRLTVV.

The rearrangement joins TRBV12-3 or TRBV12-4 to TRBJ1-2, with D perhaps TRBD1 (6 bases). CDR3 length equals 14 residues. V lost 5 bases and J lost 5, with 15 bases in between. The CDR3 protein is CASSRDTSRYGYTF. The DNA of the CDR3 is TGTGCCAGCAGTCGGGACACCTCGAGATATGGCTACACCTTC.

The rearrangement uses TRBV12-3 or TRBV12-4 and TRBJ2-3, with TRBD1 matching over 9 bases. This CDR3 has 16 amino acids. V was pared by 6 bases and J by 2 bases, with 9 bases of the junction left unmatched. In DNA, the CDR3 is TGTGCCAGCAGACCTTGGGACAGGGTGAACACAGATACGCAGTATTTT. It codes for CASRPWDRVNTDTQYF.

The chain employs TRBV20-1 and TRBJ2-3, with D unresolved. Germline lookup yields CDR1 DFQATT and CDR2 SNEGSKA (reference sequence). Trimming took off 5 bases at V and 4 bases at J, with 16 bases between the two ends. The CDR3 spans 14 residues. The CDR3 nucleotides read TGCAGTGCTCCCCATGATCGAGAGGCAGATACGCAGTATTTT. Residues: CSAPHDREADTQYF.

This chain joins TRBV7-2 and TRBJ2-5; 12 bases fit TRBD2. V was clipped by 5 bases and J by 0 bases; unmatched bases: 1. The germline CDR1 and CDR2 sequences are SGHTA and FQGNSA. CDR3 size: 15 residues. The CDR3 DNA sequence: TGTGCCAGCAGCCGGACTAGCGGGAACCAAGAGACCCAGTACTTC. It encodes CASSRTSGNQETQYF.

The J gene is TRBJ2-7, the V gene TRBV6-1; TRBD1 might be the D (5 bases). V lost 2 bases to trimming and J lost 4 bases, with 9 bases between them. Germline V CDR1 and CDR2: MNHNS, SASEGT. The CDR3 length is 13 residues. The DNA of the CDR3 is TGTGCCAGCAGTGAACAGGGCCTTTACGAGCAGTACTTC. The encoded protein is CASSEQGLYEQYF.

This clonotype was found a few times. The V gene is TRBV6-2 or TRBV6-3, the J gene TRBJ2-5; D may correspond to TRBD1 or TRBD2 (5 bases each). CDR1 and CDR2 (germline): MNHEY, SVGEGT. Deletions cut 7 bases from V and 5 bases from J, with 17 bases between. The CDR3 runs 14 residues. CDR3 sequence: CASIRDGVSETQYF. CDR3 coding DNA: TGTGCCAGCATAAGGGACGGAGTATCGGAGACCCAGTACTTC.

The rearrangement uses TRBV7-2 and TRBJ2-7, with a weak D call TRBD2 (5 bases). The CDR3 is 15 amino acids. The V end was cut by 5 bases, the J end by 0 bases, with 14 bases between. Germline V lookup: CDR1 SGHTA, CDR2 FQGNSA. The CDR3 nucleotides read TGTGCCAGCAGCCCCGTTGGCGGACTCTCCTACGAGCAGTACTTC. Protein sequence: CASSPVGGLSYEQYF.

A few counts support this clonotype. This sequence joins TRBV4-1 and TRBJ2-5, with D possibly matching TRBD1 (5 bases). This CDR3 region has 14 residues. Trimming removed 1 base at V and 4 bases at J, with 10 bases between. Germline loops: CDR1 MGHRA, CDR2 YSYEKL. The CDR3 nucleotides read TGCGCCAGCAGCCAAGCTGTTCAGGGAGAGACCCAGTACTTC. Protein: CASSQAVQGETQYF.

The chain uses TRBV7-9 and TRBJ1-1; 9 bases map to TRBD1. CDR1 SEHNR and CDR2 FQNEAQ come from the germline V gene (reference sequence). Trimming at V came to 5 bases and at J to 4 bases, leaving 5 bases not matched to a gene. This CDR3 has 14 residues. CDR3 loop: CASSGGTGPTEAFF. The CDR3 nucleotides read TGTGCCAGCAGCGGTGGGACAGGGCCCACTGAAGCTTTCTTT. Variable domain in full (rest from reference TRBV7-9 and TRBJ1-1): DTGVSQNPRHKITKRGQNVTFRCDPISEHNRLYWYRQTLGQGPEFLTYFQNEAQLEKSRLLSDRFSAERPKGSFSTLEIQRTEQGDSAMYLCASSGGTGPTEAFFGQGTRLTVV.

V usage is TRBV7-2 and J usage is TRBJ2-4; D might be TRBD2 (7 bases). Germline loops: CDR1 SGHTA, CDR2 FQGNSA. The CDR3 loop spans 13 amino acids. The V end lost 5 bases, the J end lost 13 bases, and 18 bases lay between the germline ends. Written as DNA, the CDR3 is TGTGCCAGCAGCCCTCGGGGGGCTCAAGAGCAGTACTTC. Amino acid sequence: CASSPRGAQEQYF.

This sequence joins TRBV20-1 and TRBJ2-3; 7 positions match TRBD2. The CDR3 has 15 amino acids. Trimming at V came to 3 bases and at J to 2 bases, leaving 8 bases not matched to a gene. The germline gives CDR1 DFQATT, CDR2 SNEGSKA (reference sequence). The CDR3 protein is CSASQASGDTDTQYF. CDR3 DNA: TGCAGTGCTAGCCAGGCTAGCGGTGACACAGATACGCAGTATTTT.

This clonotype has a handful of counts. This rearrangement joins TRBV20-1 to TRBJ2-5, with D maybe TRBD2 (5 bases). This CDR3 has 13 residues. CDR1 is DFQATT, CDR2 SNEGSKA, per germline (reference sequence). The ends were cut back, 6 bases at V and 4 bases at J, with 15 bases in the middle. DNA for the CDR3: TGCAGTGCCGGACTGAGAGGCAGAGAGACCCAGTACTTC. It is translated as CSAGLRGRETQYF.

This chain's CDR3 is CASNPRGGHQPQHF. The CDR3 DNA reads as TGTGCCAGCAACCCTCGAGGGGGTCATCAGCCCCAGCATTTT. This chain links TRBV7-2 with TRBJ1-5; D possibly corresponds to TRBD1 (6 bases). The V end was cut by 7 bases, the J end by 5 bases, with 15 bases between. The CDR3 is made up of 14 amino acids. Germline V gives CDR1 SGHTA, CDR2 FQGNSA.

J is TRBJ1-6 and V is TRBV12-3 or TRBV12-4, with D possibly TRBD1 on 6 matching bases. The CDR3 is 15 amino acids. Trimming removed 9 bases at V and 0 bases at J, with 12 bases between. CDR3 residues: CASGTGSSYNSPLHF. Written as DNA, the CDR3 is TGTGCCAGTGGTACAGGGAGCTCCTATAATTCACCCCTCCACTTT.

The chain uses TRBV27 and TRBJ2-4; 8 bases map to TRBD2. Germline V gene sequence: CDR1 MNHEY, CDR2 SMNVEV (reference sequence). V gave up 8 bases and J gave up 2 bases; unmatched junction bases: 5. The CDR3 sequence is 14 residues long. CDR3 sequence reads: CASARGGTKNIQYF. CDR3 bases: TGTGCCAGCGCACGGGGGGGCACCAAAAACATTCAGTACTTC.

The V and J genes are TRBV7-8 and TRBJ2-3, with 8 positions matching TRBD2. From germline, CDR1 is SGHVS and CDR2 FQNEAQ. With 5 bases clipped from V and 5 bases from J, the junction kept 12 bases outside the gene matches. This CDR3 spans 16 amino acids. The CDR3 nucleotides are TGTGCCAGCAGCCCAGAGACTAGCGCGGGGGGAGATACGCAGTATTTT. Protein: CASSPETSAGGDTQYF.

This clonotype was seen more than once but under ten times. This chain uses TRBV5-4 with TRBJ2-7; the D is unclear. This CDR3 contains 11 residues. V lost 7 bases and J lost 6, with 11 bases in between. Germline V gene data show CDR1 as SGHNT and CDR2 as YYREEE (reference sequence). The CDR3: CASGLRREQYF. Written as DNA, the CDR3 is TGTGCCAGCGGCCTGAGGCGCGAGCAGTACTTC.

The chain links TRBV6-2 or TRBV6-3 to TRBJ1-2; D is ambiguous. This CDR3 is built from 17 residues. With 7 bases removed from V and 1 base from J, the gap between germline ends came to 22 bases. Germline CDR1 is MNHEY and CDR2 is SVGEGT. The CDR3 DNA reads as TGTGCCAGCAACGGAATACAAGAGGAATTTTTTAACTATGGCTACACCTTC. It codes for CASNGIQEEFFNYGYTF.

The CDR3: CSASSFIAGTGELFF. Here the CDR3 DNA reads TGCAGTGCTAGTTCCTTCATCGCGGGCACCGGGGAGCTGTTTTTT. V is TRBV20-1 and J is TRBJ2-2; maybe TRBD2 (5 bases). Germline lookup yields CDR1 DFQATT and CDR2 SNEGSKA (reference sequence). The CDR3 is 15 amino acids. V was clipped by 3 bases and J by 4 bases, with 15 bases between them.

This clonotype has a handful of counts. V usage is TRBV4-1 and J usage is TRBJ2-5, with D perhaps being TRBD1 or TRBD2 (5 bases each). There are 13 residues in the CDR3. Per the germline V gene, CDR1 is MGHRA and CDR2 is YSYEKL. Trimming took off 4 bases at V and 5 bases at J, with 11 bases between the two ends. The CDR3, as DNA: TGCGCCAGCAGCCCCTGGGGGTTGGAGACCCAGTACTTC. Its translation: CASSPWGLETQYF.

This rearrangement joins TRBV5-1 to TRBJ2-7, with 11 bases matching TRBD2. Germline CDR1 and CDR2: SGHRS and YFSETQ. The J segment lost 8 bases and the V segment lost 6 bases, leaving 13 bases of the junction unmatched. The CDR3 consists of 15 residues. The CDR3 DNA sequence: TGCGCCAGCACGTCTTTAGCGGGGGGGCCGGACAAGCAGTACTTC. Translation gives CASTSLAGGPDKQYF. Full variable domain (missing parts from reference TRBV5-1 and TRBJ2-7): KAGVTQTPRYLIKTRGQQVTLSCSPISGHRSVSWYQQTPGQGLQFLFEYFSETQRNKGNFPGRFSGRQFSNSRSEMNVSTLELGDSALYLCASTSLAGGPDKQYFGPGTRLTVT.

The gene calls are TRBV7-9 and TRBJ1-5; D gene unclear. There are 15 residues in the CDR3. Trimming left V 0 bases short and J 3 bases short, with 9 bases between. Germline V gene lookup returns CDR1 SEHNR and CDR2 FQNEAQ (reference sequence). This CDR3 is CASSLAEGNNQPQHF. In DNA, the CDR3 is TGTGCCAGCAGCTTAGCGGAGGGTAACAATCAGCCCCAGCATTTT.

This chain links TRBV12-3 or TRBV12-4 with TRBJ1-4, with D perhaps TRBD1 (6 bases). CDR3 length: 13 residues. Trimming took 11 bases from V and 7 from J, leaving 17 bases between them. CDR3 DNA sequence: TGTGCCTGCGCGGGACAATTGAGTGAAAAACTGTTTTTT. This codes for CACAGQLSEKLFF.